This T cell receptor beta chain was identified during a study of monozygotic twins with inflammatory bowel disease. This CDR3 comprises 14 residues. The germline gives CDR1 SGHVS, CDR2 FNYEAQ. Eight separate reactions for every sample produced the cDNA. One entry per CDR3 protein, without DNA, is what TCRdb gives after re-calling the 5' RACE reads. In total, the table holds 200,000 to 250,000 distinct CDR3 sequences. This sequence was found in a human donor with ulcerative colitis or Crohn's disease, or a healthy co-twin of an affected twin (not recorded which). This chain uses TRBV7-6 with TRBJ2-5; the D call from TCRdb, TRBD1, cannot be confirmed without DNA. Material for sequencing was blood. The CDR3 reads CASSLGQGKETQYF.